This passage covers 19 T cell receptor beta chains from one sample sequenced in a study of PD-1 blockade in classical Hodgkin lymphoma. Time point given: cycle 4 day 1 (C4D1), after more than five weeks of nivolumab. Relapse was seen in all patients after autologous stem cell transplantation, and brentuximab vedotin exposure was variable. Sequenced by immunoSEQ multiplex PCR; TCRdb stores in-frame clones only, minus some. The data show roughly 100,000 clones, about 92% seen once. The specimen was peripheral blood mononuclear cells (PBMCs), collected before the fourth cycle of nivolumab. These receptors came from a human donor with classical Hodgkin lymphoma.

This clone was seen more than once but under ten times. This chain links TRBV7-8 with TRBJ2-1; 12 nucleotides line up with TRBD2. The V segment lost 6 bases and the J segment 7 bases; nucleotides outside the gene matches: 1. The CDR3 spans 13 residues. Germline loops: CDR1 SGHVS, CDR2 FQNEAQ. Written as DNA, the CDR3 is TGTGCCAGCAGAACTAGCGGGGGGAATGAGCAGTTCTTC. This sequence encodes CASRTSGGNEQFF.

The genes are TRBV30 and TRBJ2-3, with 13 nucleotides matching TRBD2. J lost 0 bases, V lost 5 bases, and 8 bases had no gene match. The germline V gene has CDR1 GTSNPN and CDR2 SVGIG (reference sequence). The CDR3 length is 17 residues. The CDR3 region is CAWEPGLAGPSTDTQYF. The CDR3 nucleotides are TGTGCCTGGGAACCGGGACTAGCGGGGCCTAGCACAGATACGCAGTATTTT.

This chain links TRBV10-1 with TRBJ2-1; 7 bases are a match to TRBD2. The trim removed 1 base at V and 7 bases at J, leaving 4 bases unmatched. This CDR3 has 14 amino acids. Germline-derived CDR1 and CDR2 are WNHNN and SYGVQD (reference sequence). The CDR3 reads CASSEWEGRNEQFF. The CDR3 DNA reads TGCGCCAGCAGTGAGTGGGAGGGCCGAAATGAGCAGTTCTTC.

The chain carries TRBV6-1 and TRBJ1-1, with unresolved D. Trimming pared 8 bases from V and 0 bases from J, leaving 10 bases between. There are 13 residues in the CDR3. Looked up from germline, CDR1 is MNHNS and CDR2 is SASEGT. CDR3 region: CASSDTMNTEAFF. DNA for the CDR3: TGTGCCAGCTCTGACACCATGAACACTGAAGCTTTCTTT.

This chain uses TRBV28 with TRBJ1-5; possible D gene TRBD1, 5 bases. CDR1 is MDHEN and CDR2 is SYDVKM in the germline V gene. This CDR3 has 13 residues. Trimming cost V 7 bases and J 0 bases, with 7 bases left between them. Here the CDR3 reads CASNRNSNQPQHF. For the CDR3, the DNA is TGTGCCAGCAACAGGAATAGCAATCAGCCCCAGCATTTT.

The chain uses TRBV2 and TRBJ2-1; D unclear. Germline CDR1 SNHLY, CDR2 FYNNEI. The ends were cut back, 7 bases at V and 2 bases at J, with 15 bases in the middle. The length of the CDR3 is 15 residues. The chain's CDR3 is CASKQSSSPYNEQFF. The CDR3 region has the DNA TGTGCCAGCAAACAGAGTAGCTCCCCCTACAATGAGCAGTTCTTC.

V gene TRBV29-1 combines with J gene TRBJ1-1, with D maybe TRBD1 (6 bases). The CDR3 is 13 amino acids. With 7 bases removed from V and 6 bases from J, the gap between germline ends came to 18 bases. In germline, CDR1 is SQVTM, CDR2 ANQGSEA. The CDR3 coding sequence is TGCAGCGGTACCATCAACAGGGTTGCTGAAGCTTTCTTT. Amino acids: CSGTINRVAEAFF.

This clone was observed once. This chain links TRBV10-3 with TRBJ1-2; no clear D. CDR1 and CDR2 (germline): ENHRY, SYGVKD. Trimming cost V 2 bases and J 3 bases, with 10 bases left between them. The CDR3 consists of 14 residues. CDR3 loop: CAISELAGDYGYTF. The CDR3 DNA is TGTGCCATCAGTGAGCTAGCCGGGGACTATGGCTACACCTTC.

V gene TRBV28 combines with J gene TRBJ1-4; no clear D. Germline-derived CDR1 and CDR2 are MDHEN and SYDVKM. The germline V and J ends were trimmed by 2 bases and 4 bases, with 11 bases remaining between them. The CDR3 totals 15 residues. The CDR3 sequence is CASSLGGRSNEKLFF. The CDR3 DNA sequence: TGTGCCAGCAGTTTAGGAGGGCGGAGTAATGAAAAACTGTTTTTT.

The table lists this clone with a count of one. The CDR3 is CASSRRSSNQPQHF. CDR3 DNA sequence: TGTGCCAGTAGTCGCAGGAGTAGCAATCAGCCCCAGCATTTT. The V gene is TRBV19, the J gene TRBJ1-5; D not resolved. This CDR3 has 14 amino acids. Trimming stripped 5 bases from V and 0 bases from J, with 8 bases between. CDR1 and CDR2 (germline): LNHDA, SQIVND (reference sequence).

The rearrangement joins TRBV6-1 to TRBJ1-1, with a weak D call TRBD1 (6 bases). Germline assignment: CDR1 MNHNS and CDR2 SASEGT. The CDR3 is 13 amino acids. Trimming took off 6 bases at V and 1 base at J, with 9 bases between the two ends. This CDR3 reads CASSSDRNTEAFF. DNA of the CDR3: TGTGCCAGCAGCTCGGACAGGAACACTGAAGCTTTCTTT.

The CDR3 nucleotides read TGTGCCAGCAGCTACCGCACAGGGGGAATCTACAATGAGCAGTTCTTC. Translating gives CASSYRTGGIYNEQFF. This chain joins TRBV5-6 and TRBJ2-1, with 8 bases matching TRBD1. Germline loops: CDR1 SGHDT, CDR2 YYEEEE. Unmatched junction bases numbered 8, after V lost 3 bases and J lost 3 bases. This CDR3 comprises 16 residues.

The V gene is TRBV25-1, the J gene TRBJ2-1; no clear D gene. This CDR3 has 14 residues. From germline, CDR1 is MGHDK and CDR2 SYGVNS. Trimming cost V 1 base and J 5 bases, with 9 bases left between them. This chain's CDR3 is CASSEWEQHNEQFF. The CDR3 coding sequence is TGTGCCAGCAGTGAATGGGAACAGCACAATGAGCAGTTCTTC.

This rearrangement joins TRBV6-5 to TRBJ2-1, with D perhaps matching TRBD2 (5 bases). The CDR3 loop spans 15 amino acids. Germline V lookup: CDR1 MNHEY, CDR2 SVGAGI. Between the trimmed V and J ends, which lost 0 bases and 10 bases, there was a span of 16 bases. CDR3 in DNA: TGTGCCAGCAGTTACTCCCTAGCCGCCGTTCGGGAGCAGTTCTTC. Translated, it gives CASSYSLAAVREQFF.

This clone was seen a handful of times. The gene calls are TRBV19 and TRBJ2-7; D is undetermined. This CDR3 has 10 residues. Trimming removed 8 bases at V and 3 bases at J, with 5 bases between. Germline V gene sequence: CDR1 LNHDA, CDR2 SQIVND (reference sequence). The CDR3 sequence: CASPHYEQYF. The CDR3 bases are TGTGCCAGTCCACACTACGAGCAGTACTTC.

This clone appeared a single time. This chain uses TRBV7-2 with TRBJ2-7; D gene ambiguous. The germline gives CDR1 SGHTA, CDR2 FQGNSA. This CDR3 comprises 16 residues. The V end lost 2 bases, the J end lost 0 bases, and 14 bases lay between the germline ends. CDR3 protein: CASSLTSWYVSYEQYF. For the CDR3, the DNA is TGTGCCAGCAGCTTAACCTCCTGGTATGTCTCCTACGAGCAGTACTTC.

This clone was detected once. For the CDR3, the DNA is TGTGCCAGCAGCCCTCGGGATAGAGAGGAGCAGTACTTC. Its protein is CASSPRDREEQYF. The chain recombines TRBV13 with TRBJ2-7, with D possibly being TRBD2 (5 bases). Germline V gene sequence: CDR1 PRHDT, CDR2 FYEKMQ (reference sequence). V lost 5 bases and J 7 bases, leaving 15 bases between the germline ends. This CDR3 is 13 amino acids long.

The chain employs TRBV7-9 and TRBJ2-3; D unresolved. This CDR3 has 14 residues. Trimming stripped 6 bases from V and 4 bases from J, with 14 bases between. Germline CDR1 SEHNR, CDR2 FQNEAQ (reference sequence). The CDR3 is CASSPTVTADTQYF. The CDR3 DNA reads TGTGCCAGCAGTCCGACTGTGACGGCAGATACGCAGTATTTT.

The chain links TRBV29-1 to TRBJ1-1; TRBD1 matches at 7 bases. The trim removed 3 bases at V and 0 bases at J, leaving 4 bases unmatched. This CDR3 spans 14 amino acids. Germline CDR1 reads SQVTM; CDR2 reads ANQGSEA. This CDR3 reads CSVDPRGMNTEAFF. The CDR3 nucleotides are TGCAGCGTTGACCCCAGGGGGATGAACACTGAAGCTTTCTTT.